The entry below gives a single T cell receptor beta chain sequence along with its context. This clonotype was detected a few times. Its cognate antigen has yet to be identified. No base quality information exists; no much larger clone differs at one position. Donors were 30 to 45 systemically healthy Caucasian individuals from Russia aged roughly 6 to 95 years. Approximately 9 milliliters of peripheral blood were collected from each donor into EDTA-treated Vacutainer tubes. Ficoll-Paque density-gradient centrifugation was used to isolate PBMCs, with at least 6.5 million obtained per sample. Trizol reagent was used to extract total RNA from PBMCs, with at least 5.5 micrograms per sample. For every donor, flow cytometry on a PBMC aliquot measured the percentage of naive CD45RAhigh/CD27high T cells. The data were obtained in a study of blood T cells in healthy people across ages (dated by TCRdb to between 2014 and 2016). In the study overall: In model experiments, roughly one uniquely barcoded TCR beta cDNA molecule per two T cells was captured by template switching. The study analyzed two additional independent replicas of 1 million unique cDNA reads from the same blood draw for two donors, one aged 18 to 30 and one aged 80 or older. Age-related changes in TCR beta repertoire diversity were measured in the study by deep sequencing normalized with unique cDNA molecular identifiers. To avoid experimental bias, donors of different ages were distributed randomly across sequencing lanes. Four age groups were formed from the donors: young (average approximately 16 years), middle-aged (around 41), aged (approximately 60) and long-lived (around 82).

Results the study describes overall, beyond this receptor: Estimates of total diversity based on one million sequenced T cells were regarded as lower bounds and as underestimates. Compared with the aged group, the long-lived group had more naive CD4+ T cells, fewer expanded clones and increased TCR diversity, suggesting age selection. There was a strong correlation between observed TCR beta diversity and the percentage of naive T cells measured by flow cytometry. Donor CMV infection status was unknown, potentially confounding age-related changes in expanded clonotypes. Since profiling was done on bulk unsorted PBMCs, naive and antigen-experienced compartments could not be conclusively compared. Observed TCR beta diversity per million T cells fell roughly linearly with age, and a significant reduction was already apparent by age around 36.

The method behind the library was 5' RACE. The second PCR ran for about 7 to 11 cycles and used a J-beta primer mix along with a sample-barcoded 5' primer. Each TCR beta cDNA molecule received a unique molecular identifier from a template-switch 5' adaptor carrying 12 random nucleotides. Each sample yielded at least 2.5 million CDR3-containing paired-end reads. First-strand cDNA synthesis was performed from all RNA using the Mint cDNA synthesis kit, with priming by a TRBC-specific oligonucleotide. After uracil-DNA glycosylase treatment, a first 18-cycle PCR used universal primers M1SS and BC2_uni_R on all cDNA. In the authors' own workflow: Normalization of each sample was performed by random selection of 1 million high-quality reads, each carrying a distinct molecular identifier. Instead of being binned into consensus sequences, reads that shared molecular identifiers were thrown out. MiTCR, run with a Q25 quality threshold and the strictest error-elimination algorithm, handled CDR3 identification, clonotype clustering and error correction. Lower-bound total TCR beta diversity was estimated with a nonparametric unseen species model using Euler transformation. Using fastp trimming at Q25 and MiXCR clonotype assembly, TCRdb reanalyzed the public sequencing data and kept in-frame beta chains. Rows with a matching CDR3 protein are joined into one entry that keeps the most common DNA and genes. For this entry, the V and J calls and clone size follow TCRdb and not the study's own pipeline. This sample is represented by fewer than 2,000,000 distinct CDR3 sequences; 39% of them were singletons. 20% to 25% of the sample rests with the top ten.

Sequenced sample: blood. The receptor comes from a human donor in good health.

The DNA is as follows: TGTGCCACCAGTGATCCCTCGGGACAGTTTTATGGCTACACCTTC. Its translation reads: CATSDPSGQFYGYTF. This sequence uses TRBV24-1 and TRBJ1-2, and 7 bases in between align with TRBD1. CDR3 length: 15 amino acids, cysteine to phenylalanine. The DNA shown is the 45-base CDR3, in frame from base 1. CDR1 and CDR2 are read off the germline V gene as KGHDR and SFDVKD. V is trimmed back by 3 bases and J by 5 bases, and the junction contains 8 bases that no gene match accounts for.